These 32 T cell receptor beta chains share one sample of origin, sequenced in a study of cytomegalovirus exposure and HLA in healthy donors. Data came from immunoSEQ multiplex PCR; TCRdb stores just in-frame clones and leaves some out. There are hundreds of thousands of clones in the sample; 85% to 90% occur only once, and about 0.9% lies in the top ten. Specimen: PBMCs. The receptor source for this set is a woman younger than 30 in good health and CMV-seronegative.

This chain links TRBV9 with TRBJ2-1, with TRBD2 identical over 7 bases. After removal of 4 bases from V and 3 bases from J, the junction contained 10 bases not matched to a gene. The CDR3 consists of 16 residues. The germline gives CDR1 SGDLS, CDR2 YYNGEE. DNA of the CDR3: TGTGCCAGCAGCCCGAGACTAGCCTCCGACTACAATGAGCAGTTCTTC. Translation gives CASSPRLASDYNEQFF.

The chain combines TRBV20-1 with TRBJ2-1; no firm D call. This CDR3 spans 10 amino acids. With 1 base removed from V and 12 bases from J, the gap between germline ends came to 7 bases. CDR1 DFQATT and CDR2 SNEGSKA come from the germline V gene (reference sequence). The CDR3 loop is CSARAAVQFF. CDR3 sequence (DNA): TGCAGTGCTAGAGCTGCAGTGCAGTTCTTC.

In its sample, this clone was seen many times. Written as DNA, the CDR3 is TGTGCCAGCAGTTTAGGCGGCACCGGGGAGCTGTTTTTT. It encodes CASSLGGTGELFF. The chain employs TRBV28 and TRBJ2-2; D gene unclear. CDR1 MDHEN and CDR2 SYDVKM come from the germline V gene. Trimming removed 2 bases at V and 4 bases at J, with 5 bases between. This CDR3 comprises 13 residues. Variable domain in full (rest from reference TRBV28 and TRBJ2-2): DVKVTQSSRYLVKRTGEKVFLECVQDMDHENMFWYRQDPGLGLRLIYFSYDVKMKEKGDIPEGYSVSREKKERFSLILESASTNQTSMYLCASSLGGTGELFFGEGSRLTVL.

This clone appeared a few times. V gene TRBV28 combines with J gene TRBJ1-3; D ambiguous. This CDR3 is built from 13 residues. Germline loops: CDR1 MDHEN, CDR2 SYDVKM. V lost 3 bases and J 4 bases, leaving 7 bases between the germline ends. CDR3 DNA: TGTGCCAGCAGTTTCTCCGAGGGAAACACCATATATTTT. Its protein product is CASSFSEGNTIYF.

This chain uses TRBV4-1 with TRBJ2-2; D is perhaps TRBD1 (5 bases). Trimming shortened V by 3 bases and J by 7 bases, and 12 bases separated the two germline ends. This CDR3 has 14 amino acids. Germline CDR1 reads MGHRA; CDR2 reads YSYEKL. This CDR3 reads CASSHPGRGGELFF. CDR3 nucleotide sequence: TGCGCCAGCAGCCATCCAGGAAGGGGCGGGGAGCTGTTTTTT.

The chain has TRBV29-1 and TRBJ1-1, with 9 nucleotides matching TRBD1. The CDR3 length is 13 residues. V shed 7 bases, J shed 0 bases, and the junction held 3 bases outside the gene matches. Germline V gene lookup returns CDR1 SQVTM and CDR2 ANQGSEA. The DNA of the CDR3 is TGCAGCGGGGGACAGGGAGTGAACACTGAAGCTTTCTTT. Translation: CSGGQGVNTEAFF.

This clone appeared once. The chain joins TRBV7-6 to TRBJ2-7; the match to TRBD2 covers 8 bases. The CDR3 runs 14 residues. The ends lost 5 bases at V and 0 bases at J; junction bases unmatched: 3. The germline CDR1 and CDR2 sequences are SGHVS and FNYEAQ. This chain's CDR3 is CASSRTSPSYEQYF. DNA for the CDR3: TGTGCCAGCAGCCGGACTAGCCCCTCCTACGAGCAGTACTTC.

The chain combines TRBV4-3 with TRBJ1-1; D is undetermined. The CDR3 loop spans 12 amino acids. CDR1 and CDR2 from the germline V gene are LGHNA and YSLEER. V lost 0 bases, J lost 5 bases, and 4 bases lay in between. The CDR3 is CASSQERTEAFF. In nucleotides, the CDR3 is TGCGCCAGCAGCCAAGAACGGACTGAAGCTTTCTTT.

The CDR3 region is CASSLVATNEKLFF. CDR3 sequence (DNA): TGTGCCAGCAGCCTAGTTGCAACTAATGAAAAACTGTTTTTT. The V and J genes are TRBV6-5 and TRBJ1-4; D unresolved. Trimming left V 6 bases short and J 0 bases short, with 8 bases between. CDR3 size: 14 residues. The V gene's germline CDR1 is MNHEY and CDR2 SVGAGI.

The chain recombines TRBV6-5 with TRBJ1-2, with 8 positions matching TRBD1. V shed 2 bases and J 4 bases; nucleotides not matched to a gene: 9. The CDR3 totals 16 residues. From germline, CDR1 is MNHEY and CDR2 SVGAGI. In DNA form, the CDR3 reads TGTGCCAGCAGTTACGGCTTGGGCAGGGGGCCCTATGGCTACACCTTC. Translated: CASSYGLGRGPYGYTF.

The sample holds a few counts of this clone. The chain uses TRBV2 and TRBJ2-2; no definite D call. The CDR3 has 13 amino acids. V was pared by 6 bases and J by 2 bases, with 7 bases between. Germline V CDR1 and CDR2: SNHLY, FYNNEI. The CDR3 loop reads CASRTGNTGELFF. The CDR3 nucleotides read TGTGCCAGCAGAACGGGTAACACCGGGGAGCTGTTTTTT.

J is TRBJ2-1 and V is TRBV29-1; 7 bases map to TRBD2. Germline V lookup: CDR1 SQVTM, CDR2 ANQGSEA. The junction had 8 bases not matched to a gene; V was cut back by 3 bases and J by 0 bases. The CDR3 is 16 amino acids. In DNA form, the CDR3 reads TGCAGCGTTGACGGGCCAGCGGGACGCTCCTACAATGAGCAGTTCTTC. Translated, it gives CSVDGPAGRSYNEQFF.

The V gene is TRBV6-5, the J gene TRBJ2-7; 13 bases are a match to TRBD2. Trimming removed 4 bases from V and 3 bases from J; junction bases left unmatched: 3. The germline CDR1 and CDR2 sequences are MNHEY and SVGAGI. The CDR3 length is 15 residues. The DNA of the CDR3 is TGTGCCAGCAGTTCCGGACTAGCGGGAGTCTACGAGCAGTACTTC. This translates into CASSSGLAGVYEQYF.

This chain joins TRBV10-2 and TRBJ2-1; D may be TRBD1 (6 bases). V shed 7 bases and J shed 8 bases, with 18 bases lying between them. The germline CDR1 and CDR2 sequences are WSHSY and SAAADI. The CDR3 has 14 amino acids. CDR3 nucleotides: TGCGCCAGCACCGAGTGGGACAAAACCCATGAGCAGTTCTTC. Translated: CASTEWDKTHEQFF.

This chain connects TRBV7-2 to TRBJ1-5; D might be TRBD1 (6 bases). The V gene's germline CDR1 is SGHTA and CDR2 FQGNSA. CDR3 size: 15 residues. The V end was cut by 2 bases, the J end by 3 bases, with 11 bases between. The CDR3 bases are TGTGCCAGCAGCTTATTCCGGGACACCAATCAGCCCCAGCATTTT. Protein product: CASSLFRDTNQPQHF.

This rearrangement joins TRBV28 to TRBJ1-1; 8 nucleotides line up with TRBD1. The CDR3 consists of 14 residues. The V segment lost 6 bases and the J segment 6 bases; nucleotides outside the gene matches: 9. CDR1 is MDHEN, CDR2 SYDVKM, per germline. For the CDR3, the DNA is TGTGCCAGCAGCGCACAGGGGGTCAACGCTGAAGCTTTCTTT. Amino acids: CASSAQGVNAEAFF.

For the CDR3, the DNA is TGTGCCACTGACAGGGGGCCGAGCTCTGGAAACACCATATATTTT. Its translation is CATDRGPSSGNTIYF. The chain has TRBV6-1 and TRBJ1-3, with 10 bases aligning to TRBD1. Trimming took 10 bases from V and 0 from J; bases not matched to a gene: 6. The CDR3 runs 15 residues. Per the germline V gene, CDR1 is MNHNS and CDR2 is SASEGT.

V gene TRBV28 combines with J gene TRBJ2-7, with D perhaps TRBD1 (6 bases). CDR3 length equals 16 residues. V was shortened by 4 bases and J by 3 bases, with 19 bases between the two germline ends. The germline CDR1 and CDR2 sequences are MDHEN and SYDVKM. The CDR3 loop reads CASSSPGTRSFYEQYF. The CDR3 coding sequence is TGTGCCAGCAGTTCCCCCGGGACAAGGAGCTTCTACGAGCAGTACTTC.

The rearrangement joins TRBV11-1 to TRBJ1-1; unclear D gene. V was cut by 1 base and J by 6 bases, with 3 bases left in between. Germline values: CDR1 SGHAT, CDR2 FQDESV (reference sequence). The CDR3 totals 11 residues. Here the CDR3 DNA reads TGTGCCAGCAGCTTAGTCGCTGAAGCTTTCTTT. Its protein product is CASSLVAEAFF.

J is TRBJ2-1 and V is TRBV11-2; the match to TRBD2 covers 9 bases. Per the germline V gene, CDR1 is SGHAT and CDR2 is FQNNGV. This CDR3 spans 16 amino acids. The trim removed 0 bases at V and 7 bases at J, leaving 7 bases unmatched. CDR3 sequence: CASSLDWGLAGNEQFF. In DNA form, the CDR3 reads TGTGCCAGCAGCTTAGATTGGGGGCTAGCGGGGAATGAGCAGTTCTTC.

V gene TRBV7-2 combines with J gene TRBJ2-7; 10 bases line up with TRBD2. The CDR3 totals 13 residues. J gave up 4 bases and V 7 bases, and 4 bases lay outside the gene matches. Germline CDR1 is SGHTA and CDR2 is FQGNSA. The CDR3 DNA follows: TGTGCCAGCACCCGAGCGGGAGGGTACGAGCAGTACTTC. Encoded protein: CASTRAGGYEQYF.

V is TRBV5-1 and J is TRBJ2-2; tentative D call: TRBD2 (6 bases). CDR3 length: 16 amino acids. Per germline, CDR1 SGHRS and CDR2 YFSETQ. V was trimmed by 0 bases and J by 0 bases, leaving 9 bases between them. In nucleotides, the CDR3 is TGCGCCAGCAGCTTGGGGGCGGGGTCGAACACCGGGGAGCTGTTTTTT. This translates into CASSLGAGSNTGELFF.

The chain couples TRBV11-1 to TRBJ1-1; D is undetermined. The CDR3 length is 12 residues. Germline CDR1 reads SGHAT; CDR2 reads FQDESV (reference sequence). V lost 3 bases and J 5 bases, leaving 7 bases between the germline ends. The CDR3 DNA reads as TGTGCCAGCAGCTTGGGCAGAACTGAAGCTTTCTTT. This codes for CASSLGRTEAFF.

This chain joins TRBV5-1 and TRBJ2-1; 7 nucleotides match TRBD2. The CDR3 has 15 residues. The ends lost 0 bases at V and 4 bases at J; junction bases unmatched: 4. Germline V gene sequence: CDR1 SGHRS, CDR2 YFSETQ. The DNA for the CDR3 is TGCGCCAGCAGCTTGGGGAGACTAGCTTACAATGAGCAGTTCTTC. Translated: CASSLGRLAYNEQFF.

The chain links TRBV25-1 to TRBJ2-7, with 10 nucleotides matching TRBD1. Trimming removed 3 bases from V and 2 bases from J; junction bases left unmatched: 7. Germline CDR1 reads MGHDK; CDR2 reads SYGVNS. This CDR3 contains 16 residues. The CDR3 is CASSDAGQGNTYEQYF. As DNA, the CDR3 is TGTGCCAGCAGTGACGCGGGACAGGGGAATACCTACGAGCAGTACTTC.

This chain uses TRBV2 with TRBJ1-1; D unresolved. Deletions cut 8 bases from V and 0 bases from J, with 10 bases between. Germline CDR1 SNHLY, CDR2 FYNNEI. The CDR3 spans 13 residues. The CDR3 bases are TGTGCCAGCGGAGGCTCAATGAACACTGAAGCTTTCTTT. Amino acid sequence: CASGGSMNTEAFF.

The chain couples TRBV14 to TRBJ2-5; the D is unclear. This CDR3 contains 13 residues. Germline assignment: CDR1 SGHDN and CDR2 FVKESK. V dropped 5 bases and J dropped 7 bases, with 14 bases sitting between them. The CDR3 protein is CASSVGSRSTQYF. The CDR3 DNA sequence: TGTGCCAGCAGCGTTGGTAGCCGGTCGACCCAGTACTTC.

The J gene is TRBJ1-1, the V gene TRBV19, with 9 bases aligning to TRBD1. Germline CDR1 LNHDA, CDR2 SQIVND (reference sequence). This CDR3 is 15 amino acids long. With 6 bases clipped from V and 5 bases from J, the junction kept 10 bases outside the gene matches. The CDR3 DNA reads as TGTGCCAGTAGCGAGGGACAGGGTGTCAGGACTGAAGCTTTCTTT. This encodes CASSEGQGVRTEAFF.

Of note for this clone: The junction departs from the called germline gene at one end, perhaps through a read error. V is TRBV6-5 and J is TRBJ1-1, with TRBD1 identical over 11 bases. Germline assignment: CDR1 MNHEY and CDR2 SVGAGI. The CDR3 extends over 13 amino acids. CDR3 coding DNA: TGTGCCAGCAAGCCCCGGGACAGGGGGGGGTATGTCTTT. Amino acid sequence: CASKPRDRGGYVF.

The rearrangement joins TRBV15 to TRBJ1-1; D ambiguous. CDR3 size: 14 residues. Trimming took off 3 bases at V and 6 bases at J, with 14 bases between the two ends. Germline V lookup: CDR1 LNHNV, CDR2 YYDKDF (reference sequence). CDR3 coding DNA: TGTGCCACCAGCAGCCGCGGGCAAGCAGCTGAAGCTTTCTTT. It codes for CATSSRGQAAEAFF.

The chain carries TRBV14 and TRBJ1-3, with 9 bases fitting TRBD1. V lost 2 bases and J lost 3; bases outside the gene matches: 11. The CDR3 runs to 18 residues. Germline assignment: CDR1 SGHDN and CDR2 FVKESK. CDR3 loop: CASSQSTGGLEVGNTIYF. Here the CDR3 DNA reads TGTGCCAGCAGCCAATCCACAGGGGGCCTCGAGGTTGGAAACACCATATATTTT.

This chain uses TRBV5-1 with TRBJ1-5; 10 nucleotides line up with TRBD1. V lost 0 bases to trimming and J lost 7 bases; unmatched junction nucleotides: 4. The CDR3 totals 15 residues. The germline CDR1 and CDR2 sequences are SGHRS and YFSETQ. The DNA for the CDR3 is TGCGCCAGCAGCTTGGCCGGGGACAGGGGACAGCCCCAGCATTTT. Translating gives CASSLAGDRGQPQHF.